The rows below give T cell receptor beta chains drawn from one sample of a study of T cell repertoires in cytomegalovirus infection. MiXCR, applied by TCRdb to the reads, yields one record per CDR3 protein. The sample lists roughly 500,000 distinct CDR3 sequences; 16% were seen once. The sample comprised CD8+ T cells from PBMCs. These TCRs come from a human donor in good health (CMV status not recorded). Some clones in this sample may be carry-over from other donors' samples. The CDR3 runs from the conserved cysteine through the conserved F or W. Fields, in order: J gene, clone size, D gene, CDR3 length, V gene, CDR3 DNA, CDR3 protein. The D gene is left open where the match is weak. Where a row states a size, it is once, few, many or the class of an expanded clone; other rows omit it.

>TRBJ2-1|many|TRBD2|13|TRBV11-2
TGTGCCAGCAGCTTAGATGGGAGGGATGAGCAGTTCTTC
CASSLDGRDEQFF
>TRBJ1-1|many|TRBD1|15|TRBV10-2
TGCGCCAGCAGTGAGCCGGGACAGGGGAACACTGAAGCTTTCTTT
CASSEPGQGNTEAFF
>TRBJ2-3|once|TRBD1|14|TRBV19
TGTGCCAGTAACTCCTACAGGGGGGCAGATACGCAGTATTTT
CASNSYRGADTQYF
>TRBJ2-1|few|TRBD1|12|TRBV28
TGTGCCAGCAGTTCGACAGGGGATGAGCAGTTCTTC
CASSSTGDEQFF
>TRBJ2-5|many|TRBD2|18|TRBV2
TGTGCCACGCAGACATCGCAGCGGGGGGTCACGTCCGGGGAGACCCAGTACTTC
CATQTSQRGVTSGETQYF
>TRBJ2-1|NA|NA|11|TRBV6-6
TGTGCCAGCAGCGCCGTCTATGAGCAGTTCTTC
CASSAVYEQFF
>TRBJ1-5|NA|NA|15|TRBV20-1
TGCAGTGCTAGAGATAGTTACAGCCGCAATCAGCCCCAGCATTTT
CSARDSYSRNQPQHF
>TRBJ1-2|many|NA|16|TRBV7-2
TGTGCCAGCAGCCGCAATGACAGGCGCTCTAACTATGGCTACACCTTC
CASSRNDRRSNYGYTF
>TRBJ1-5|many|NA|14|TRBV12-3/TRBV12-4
TGTGCCAGCAGGGCACGGGGGAGCAATCAGCCCCAGCATTTT
CASRARGSNQPQHF
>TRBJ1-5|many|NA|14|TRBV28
TGTGCCAGCAGTTTGGTCAGTAGCAATCAGCCCCAGCATTTT
CASSLVSSNQPQHF
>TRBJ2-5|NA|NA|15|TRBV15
TGTGCCACCAGCAGTCACACCGGGAGTCGAGAGACCCAGTACTTC
CATSSHTGSRETQYF
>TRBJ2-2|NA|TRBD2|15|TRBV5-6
TGTGCCAGCAGCTTGGGGCGGGAGCGGAACGGGGAGCTGTTTTTT
CASSLGRERNGELFF
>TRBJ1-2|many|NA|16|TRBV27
TGTGCCAGCAGTTTATCGCGGGACAAAACTAACTATGGCTACACCTTC
CASSLSRDKTNYGYTF
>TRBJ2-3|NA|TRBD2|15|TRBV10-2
TGCGCCAGCACCCGCGGGGGGGCTGGCACAGATACGCAGTATTTT
CASTRGGAGTDTQYF
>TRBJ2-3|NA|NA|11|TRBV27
TGTGCCAGCAGTTTTGGACCCGCGCGGTATTTT
CASSFGPARYF
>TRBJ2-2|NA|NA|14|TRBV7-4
TGTGCCAGCAGCTCGCCGCTAGCGACCGGGGTGCTGTTTTTT
CASSSPLATGVLFF
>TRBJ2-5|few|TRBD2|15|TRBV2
TGTGCCAGCAGTGAAGAACTAGCGGGGGAAGAGACCCAGTACTTC
CASSEELAGEETQYF
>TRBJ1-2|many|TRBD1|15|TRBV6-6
TGTGCCAGCAGTTACGTAAGGGACAGGGGGAATGGCTACACCTTC
CASSYVRDRGNGYTF
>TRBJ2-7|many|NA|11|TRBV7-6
TGTGCCAGCGGGGAAGGGTACGAGCAGTACTTC
CASGEGYEQYF
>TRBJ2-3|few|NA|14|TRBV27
TGTGCCAGTCTTGGGAGGATAGACGGGGATACGCAGTATTTT
CASLGRIDGDTQYF
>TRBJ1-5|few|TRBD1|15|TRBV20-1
TGCAGTGCTAGGACGGGACAGCGGGATAATCAGCCCCAGCATTTT
CSARTGQRDNQPQHF
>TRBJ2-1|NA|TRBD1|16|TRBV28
TGTGCCAGCAGTTCGGACCGGGACAGGGGGCCGATAGGGCAGTTCTTC
CASSSDRDRGPIGQFF
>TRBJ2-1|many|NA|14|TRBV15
TGTGCCACCAGCTATGGGTCGGGGAGCAATGAGCAGTTCTTC
CATSYGSGSNEQFF
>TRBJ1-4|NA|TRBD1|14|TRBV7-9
TGTGCCAGCAGACCTCTAGACAGGGTTGAAAAACTGTTTTTT
CASRPLDRVEKLFF
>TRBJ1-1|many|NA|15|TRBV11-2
TGTGCCAGCAGCCCGCCGGGACGGCTGAACACTGAAGCTTTCTTT
CASSPPGRLNTEAFF
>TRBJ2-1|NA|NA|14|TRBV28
TGTGCCAGCAGTTTGCAGGGATCAAGCAATGAGCAGTTCTTC
CASSLQGSSNEQFF
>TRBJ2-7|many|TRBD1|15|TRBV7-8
TGTGCCAGCAGCTTTTTGGGACAGGGGGACTACGAGCAGTACTTC
CASSFLGQGDYEQYF
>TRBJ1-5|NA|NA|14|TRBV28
TGTGCCAGCAGCCTGGGACGGCTCAATCAGCCCCATCATTTT
CASSLGRLNQPHHF
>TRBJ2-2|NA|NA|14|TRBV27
TGTGCCAGCAGTTTAGTCCGGTTGGCCGGGGAGCTGTTTTTT
CASSLVRLAGELFF
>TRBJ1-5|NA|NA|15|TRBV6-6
TGTGCCAGCAGATTGGAGGATCTTAGCAATCAGCCCCAGCATTTT
CASRLEDLSNQPQHF
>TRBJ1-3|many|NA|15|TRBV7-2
TGTGCCAGCAGCTCCTCCAGTGCGAGTGGAAACACCATATATTTT
CASSSSSASGNTIYF
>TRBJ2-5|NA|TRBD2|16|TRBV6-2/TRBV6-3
TGTGCCAGCAGTTACTCGCCGACTAGCGGACAAGAGACCCAGTACTTC
CASSYSPTSGQETQYF
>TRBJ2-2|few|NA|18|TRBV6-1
TGTGCCAGCAGTGACCGCCACCGGGACCACCGTTACACCGGGGAGCTGTTTTTT
CASSDRHRDHRYTGELFF
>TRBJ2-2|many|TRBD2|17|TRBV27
TGTGCCAGCAGCCTCTCCTCGGGACTAGCGACCACCGGGGAGCTGTTTTTT
CASSLSSGLATTGELFF
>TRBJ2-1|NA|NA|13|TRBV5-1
TGCGCCAGCAGCTCCGCGTTGTCCAATGAGCAGTTCTTC
CASSSALSNEQFF
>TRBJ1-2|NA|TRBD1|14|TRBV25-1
TGTGCCAGCAGTTCCCGGGACAGTGTGTTTGTCTACACCTTC
CASSSRDSVFVYTF
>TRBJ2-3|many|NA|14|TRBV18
TGTGCCAGCTCACCACCTAGGGGAACAGATACGCAGTATTTT
CASSPPRGTDTQYF
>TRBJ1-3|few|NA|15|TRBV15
TGTGCCACCAGCAGAGATCGGGGTGCAGGAAACACCATATATTTT
CATSRDRGAGNTIYF
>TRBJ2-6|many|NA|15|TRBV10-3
TGTGCCACGGAGGGTTACCTTTCTGGGGCCAACGTCCTGACTTTC
CATEGYLSGANVLTF
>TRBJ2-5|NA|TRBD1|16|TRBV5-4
TGTGCCAGCAGCTTGGCCCTAGTGAACCCAGGGGGGACCCAGTACTTC
CASSLALVNPGGTQYF
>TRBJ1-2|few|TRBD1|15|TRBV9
TGTGCCAGCAGCGTAACCGGGACAGGGAGGAATGGCTACACCTTC
CASSVTGTGRNGYTF
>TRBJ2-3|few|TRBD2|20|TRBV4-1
TGCGCCAGCAGCCAAGTCTCGTCTAGCGGGAGGCGGGGGATCACAGATACGCAGTATTTT
CASSQVSSSGRRGITDTQYF
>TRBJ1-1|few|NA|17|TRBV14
TGTGCCAGCAGCCAAGGCTTCGGGGACTTTTCGAACACTGAAGCTTTCTTT
CASSQGFGDFSNTEAFF
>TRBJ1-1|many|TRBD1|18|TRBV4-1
TGCGCCAGCAGCCAACAGGGACAGGGGGCGAATCTCAACACTGAAGCTTTCTTT
CASSQQGQGANLNTEAFF
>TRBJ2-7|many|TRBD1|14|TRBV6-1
TGTGCCAGCAGTGAAGACAGGGGTACCTACGAGCAGTACTTC
CASSEDRGTYEQYF
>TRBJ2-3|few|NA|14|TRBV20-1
TGCAGTGCTAGAGAGGCGGGAAAAGAAGATACGCAGTATTTT
CSAREAGKEDTQYF
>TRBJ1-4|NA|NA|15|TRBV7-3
TGTGCCAGCAGCCGGCAGGGAGGGGCTGGTGAAAAACTGTTTTTT
CASSRQGGAGEKLFF
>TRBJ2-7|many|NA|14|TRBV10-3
TGTGCCATCACGCCCGAGGTATCTACCTACGAGCAGTACTTC
CAITPEVSTYEQYF
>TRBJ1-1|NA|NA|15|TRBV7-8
TGTGCCAGCAGCCAAACCCAAGCGGGTACCACTGAAGCTTTCTTT
CASSQTQAGTTEAFF